The TCR delta chain described here comes from a study of gamma-delta T cells after stem cell transplantation (dated by TCRdb to about 2016). Libraries were constructed by RT-PCR. The instrument was an Illumina MiSeq. Public reads were reanalyzed in TCRdb with CATT, and rows carrying the same DNA were merged afterwards. In all, the sample holds over a thousand delta-chain clones, and approximately 2% of those were seen once. The top ten clones comprise approximately 31% of the sample. About this clone: Its antigen specificity is not known. One base separates it from a far larger clone, so it is likely a read error. Other DNA sequences from this sample encode an identical CDR3 as well.

The CDR3 measures 24 amino acids from cysteine to phenylalanine. Kept here is only the CDR3 DNA, which spans 72 bases and is read in frame from base 1. CDR1 and CDR2, looked up from the germline V gene, are TSWWSYY and QGS. The sequencing sample was made of gamma-delta T cells. This sequence uses TRDV1 and TRDJ1; TRDD3 is possibly the D segment (6 matching bases). This clonotype originated in a human donor. It is not recorded whose cells these are; they may come from a transplant donor. The sequenced DNA is TGTGCCCTTGGGGAATTGGCTCGCCCTACGAGGCCCTTACTGGGCCTTAAGTCCACCGATAAACTCATCTTT. Its protein product is CALGELARPTRPLLGLKSTDKLIF.